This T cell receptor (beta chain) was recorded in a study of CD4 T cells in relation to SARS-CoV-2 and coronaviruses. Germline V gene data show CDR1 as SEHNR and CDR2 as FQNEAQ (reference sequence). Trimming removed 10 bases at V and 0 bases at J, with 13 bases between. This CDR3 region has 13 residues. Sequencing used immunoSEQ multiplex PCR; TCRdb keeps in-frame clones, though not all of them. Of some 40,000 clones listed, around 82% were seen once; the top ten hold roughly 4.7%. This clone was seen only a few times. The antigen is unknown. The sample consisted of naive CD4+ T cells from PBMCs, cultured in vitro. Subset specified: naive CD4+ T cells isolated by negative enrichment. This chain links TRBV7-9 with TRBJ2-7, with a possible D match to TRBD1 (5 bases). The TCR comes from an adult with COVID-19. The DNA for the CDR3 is TGTGCCACCCGCCCACAGGACTCCTACGAGCAGTACTTC. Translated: CATRPQDSYEQYF.